This entry describes one T cell receptor (beta chain). Its antigen is not known. The data originate from a study of blood T cells in healthy people across ages. Trimming cost V 5 bases and J 3 bases; bases outside gene matches: 1. CDR3 size: 13 residues. Germline loops: CDR1 GTSNPN, CDR2 SVGIG (reference sequence). Together with a sample-barcoded 5' primer, a J-beta primer mix was included in a second PCR lasting about 6 to 12 cycles. Per sample, CDR3-containing paired-end reads numbered at least 2.5 million. TCRdb passed the 5' RACE reads through MiXCR, listing each CDR3 protein once. The table has 500,000 to 700,000 distinct CDR3 sequences, about 28% seen once. General observations from the study: Across the age range, TCR beta diversity per million T cells fell in a roughly linear way.

The specimen was blood. The chain carries TRBV30 and TRBJ2-2; TRBD1 matches at 9 bases. The source is an elderly woman in good health. The CDR3 region is CAWGQGHTGELFF. In DNA, the CDR3 is TGTGCCTGGGGACAGGGGCACACCGGGGAGCTGTTTTTT.